These 19 T cell receptor beta chains came from one sample sequenced in a study of T cell responses to AZD1222 COVID-19 vaccine (dated by TCRdb to the early 2020s). The library was generated by the immunoSEQ multiplex PCR assay. Drawn from immuneACCESS, this table holds only the in-frame rearrangements with V and J called that TCRdb kept. Clones are partly lost; checked studies trace under half to an unresolved V gene and leave the rest unexplained. Counted in this sample were roughly 110,000 clones; 90% to 95% of them appeared once. The top ten hold 4% to 5% of the sample. Taken with the paper, the label for time point translates to: baseline before first vaccination. Sequences were derived from peripheral blood, sampled on day 0 of AZD1222 vaccination. The source of these receptors is an adult in good health.

V and J are TRBV6-1 and TRBJ2-3; D not resolved. V dropped 1 base and J dropped 4 bases, with 6 bases sitting between them. The CDR3 has 13 residues. Germline-derived CDR1 and CDR2 are MNHNS and SASEGT. CDR3 in DNA: TGTGCCAGCAGTGAAGTAGAGGCAGATACGCAGTATTTT. Translation: CASSEVEADTQYF.

The J gene is TRBJ1-6, the V gene TRBV20-1; 9 bases match TRBD1. CDR3 length equals 17 residues. Germline lookup yields CDR1 DFQATT and CDR2 SNEGSKA (reference sequence). The V segment lost 3 bases and the J segment 1 base; nucleotides outside the gene matches: 7. CDR3 amino acids: CSASLQQGASYNSPLHF. CDR3 DNA sequence: TGCAGTGCTAGTCTTCAACAGGGGGCTTCCTATAATTCACCCCTCCACTTT.

The CDR3 loop is CASSGGRNGNEQFF. The CDR3 DNA sequence: TGTGCCAGCAGCGGGGGGCGAAATGGGAATGAGCAGTTCTTC. The chain employs TRBV7-3 and TRBJ2-1; D tentatively fits TRBD1 or TRBD2 (6 bases each). With 5 bases removed from V and 7 bases from J, the gap between germline ends came to 15 bases. This CDR3 is built from 14 residues. Germline V gives CDR1 SGHTA, CDR2 FQGTGA.

The V call is TRBV7-8, the J call TRBJ2-7; 7 bases agree with TRBD1. The CDR3 extends over 15 amino acids. Unmatched junction bases numbered 7, after V lost 5 bases and J lost 0 bases. Germline CDR1 SGHVS, CDR2 FQNEAQ. The CDR3 DNA reads as TGTGCCAGCAGCCGCGGACAGGAAATCTCCTACGAGCAGTACTTC. The encoded protein is CASSRGQEISYEQYF.

This rearrangement joins TRBV2 to TRBJ2-7; 11 bases line up with TRBD2. The CDR3 has 17 residues. The V gene's germline CDR1 is SNHLY and CDR2 FYNNEI. The V and J ends lost 7 bases and 3 bases, in that order; junction bases with no gene match: 14. CDR3 DNA: TGTGCCAGCAACGAGGCCCTAGCGGGGGGTTTCGGCTACGAGCAGTACTTC. Translation gives CASNEALAGGFGYEQYF.

This sequence joins TRBV5-5 and TRBJ1-1; tentative D call: TRBD1 (5 bases). The ends were cut back, 2 bases at V and 1 base at J, with 12 bases in the middle. CDR1 is SGHKS, CDR2 YYEKEE, per germline (reference sequence). The length of the CDR3 is 15 residues. The CDR3 reads CASSFNIGENTEAFF. As DNA, the CDR3 is TGTGCCAGCAGCTTTAATATAGGGGAGAACACTGAAGCTTTCTTT.

This clone was observed a handful of times. The chain uses TRBV18 and TRBJ1-1; maybe TRBD1 (6 bases). This CDR3 region has 15 residues. Trimming pared 3 bases from V and 3 bases from J, leaving 14 bases between. Germline lookup yields CDR1 KGHSH and CDR2 LQKENI. Written as DNA, the CDR3 is TGTGCCAGCTCACCTAGGCAGGGGATAGACACTGAAGCTTTCTTT. Residues: CASSPRQGIDTEAFF.

This clone was observed many times. The rearrangement links TRBV6-4 to TRBJ2-3; D is possibly TRBD2 (6 bases). V lost 4 bases, J lost 3 bases, and 8 bases lay in between. This CDR3 comprises 13 residues. Germline CDR1 is MRHNA and CDR2 is SNTAGT. The CDR3 sequence: CASSAGETDTQYF. DNA for the CDR3: TGTGCCAGCAGTGCGGGGGAAACAGATACGCAGTATTTT.

The J gene is TRBJ2-3, the V gene TRBV5-4; the D is unclear. Germline V lookup: CDR1 SGHNT, CDR2 YYREEE (reference sequence). V dropped 4 bases and J dropped 6 bases, with 9 bases sitting between them. The CDR3 extends over 12 amino acids. The CDR3 DNA sequence: TGTGCCAGCAGCGAGGAGAGGGATACGCAGTATTTT. Translating it yields CASSEERDTQYF.

The chain combines TRBV6-2 or TRBV6-3 with TRBJ1-5; possible D gene TRBD1, 5 bases. Trimming shortened V by 2 bases and J by 1 base, and 9 bases separated the two germline ends. This CDR3 comprises 15 residues. Looked up from germline, CDR1 is MNHEY and CDR2 is SVGEGT. The chain's CDR3 is CASSYVGASNQPQHF. The DNA for the CDR3 is TGTGCCAGCAGTTACGTAGGGGCGAGCAATCAGCCCCAGCATTTT.

The chain recombines TRBV6-5 with TRBJ2-7; D is undetermined. The CDR3 extends over 12 amino acids. With 4 bases removed from V and 2 bases from J, the gap between germline ends came to 6 bases. The germline CDR1 and CDR2 sequences are MNHEY and SVGAGI. The CDR3 nucleotides are TGTGCCAGCAGTTCTACTACCTACGAGCAGTACTTC. Its translation is CASSSTTYEQYF.

This clone was observed once. This chain connects TRBV7-8 to TRBJ1-6; a weak D match, TRBD1 (6 bases). CDR1 SGHVS and CDR2 FQNEAQ come from the germline V gene. CDR3 length: 14 residues. Trimming took 7 bases from V and 10 from J, leaving 17 bases between them. CDR3 in DNA: TGTGCCAGCATCCGGGGACAAGGTCAATCACCCCTCCACTTT. It translates to CASIRGQGQSPLHF.

The sample holds one count of this clone. The rearrangement joins TRBV5-6 to TRBJ1-1, with no clear D. The germline V gene has CDR1 SGHDT and CDR2 YYEEEE. The CDR3 sequence is 13 residues long. Trimming removed 0 bases from V and 1 base from J, with 4 bases in between. The DNA of the CDR3 is TGTGCCAGCAGCTTGGGGGGGAACACTGAAGCTTTCTTT. Translation gives CASSLGGNTEAFF.

This clone was seen only once. The rearrangement links TRBV27 to TRBJ2-7; TRBD1 matches 7 bases. The CDR3 length is 14 residues. After removal of 5 bases from V and 5 bases from J, the junction contained 9 bases not matched to a gene. Germline V gene data show CDR1 as MNHEY and CDR2 as SMNVEV (reference sequence). CDR3 sequence reads: CASSPIDRVHEQYF. The CDR3 DNA sequence: TGTGCCAGCAGTCCGATTGACAGGGTCCACGAGCAGTACTTC.

The chain has TRBV5-4 and TRBJ1-2; D possibly corresponds to TRBD1 (5 bases). V was shortened by 6 bases and J by 4 bases, with 16 bases between the two germline ends. This CDR3 comprises 14 residues. CDR1 is SGHNT and CDR2 is YYREEE in the germline V gene (reference sequence). The CDR3 region has the DNA TGTGCCAGCACCTTTCTCGGGGGTGGCTATGGCTACACCTTC. It specifies CASTFLGGGYGYTF.

J is TRBJ1-2 and V is TRBV2; D not resolved. Trimming cost V 6 bases and J 4 bases, with 9 bases left between them. The CDR3 spans 12 residues. Germline assignment: CDR1 SNHLY and CDR2 FYNNEI. The CDR3 here is CASSRGLYGYTF. DNA of the CDR3: TGTGCCAGCAGCCGAGGGCTCTATGGCTACACCTTC.

This sequence joins TRBV6-2 or TRBV6-3 and TRBJ2-7, with no clear D. With 1 base removed from V and 1 base from J, the gap between germline ends came to 11 bases. CDR3 size: 15 residues. Germline V gene sequence: CDR1 MNHEY, CDR2 SVGEGT. The CDR3 DNA follows: TGTGCCAGCAGTTACTTGGGGTATGGATCCTACGAGCAGTACTTC. Amino acid sequence: CASSYLGYGSYEQYF.

The chain links TRBV15 to TRBJ2-1; TRBD2 agrees at 9 bases. This CDR3 region has 17 residues. J lost 1 base, V lost 0 bases, and 4 bases had no gene match. CDR1 and CDR2 (germline): LNHNV, YYDKDF (reference sequence). In DNA, the CDR3 is TGTGCCACCAGCAGAGAGACTAGCGGAGATTCCTACAATGAGCAGTTCTTC. It yields the protein CATSRETSGDSYNEQFF.

This chain connects TRBV10-2 to TRBJ2-1; 10 nucleotides align to TRBD2. Trimming at V came to 8 bases and at J to 3 bases, leaving 1 base not matched to a gene. This CDR3 has 13 residues. Germline V gene sequence: CDR1 WSHSY, CDR2 SAAADI. CDR3 DNA: TGCGCCAGCTCTAGCGGGGGCTACAATGAGCAGTTCTTC. Its protein product is CASSSGGYNEQFF.